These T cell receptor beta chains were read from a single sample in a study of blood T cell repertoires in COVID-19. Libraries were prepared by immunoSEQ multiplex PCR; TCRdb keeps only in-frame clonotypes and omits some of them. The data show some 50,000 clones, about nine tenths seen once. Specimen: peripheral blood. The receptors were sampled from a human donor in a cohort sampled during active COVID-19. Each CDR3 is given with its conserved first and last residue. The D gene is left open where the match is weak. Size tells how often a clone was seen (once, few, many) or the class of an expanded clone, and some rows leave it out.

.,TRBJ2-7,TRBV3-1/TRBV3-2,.,TGTGTCAGCAGCCAGGAAGGGGTGCGAGAGCAGTACTTC,CVSSQEGVREQYF
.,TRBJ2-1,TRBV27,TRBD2,TGTGCCAGCAGTCCAACGAGGACTAGCGGGTTGAACAATGAGCAGTTCTTC,CASSPTRTSGLNNEQFF
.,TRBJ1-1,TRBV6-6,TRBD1,TGTGCCAGCAGTTACCAGGGACAGGGGGCTACTGAAGCTTTCTTT,CASSYQGQGATEAFF
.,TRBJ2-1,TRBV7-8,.,TGTGCCAGCAGCTCTCAGGGGGAGCAGTTCTTC,CASSSQGEQFF
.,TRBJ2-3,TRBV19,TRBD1,TGTGCCAGTAGACCCGGGACAGGGGTGGATACGCAGTATTTT,CASRPGTGVDTQYF
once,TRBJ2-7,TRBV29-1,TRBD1,TGCAGCGTTGTCAGGGGGTACGAGCAGTACTTC,CSVVRGYEQYF
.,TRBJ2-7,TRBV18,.,TGTGCCAGCTCAATCGGGGTCTCCTACGAGCAGTACTTC,CASSIGVSYEQYF
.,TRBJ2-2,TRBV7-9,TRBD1,TGTGCCAGCAGCTCGGGACAGGGGACCACCGGGGAGCTGTTTTTT,CASSSGQGTTGELFF
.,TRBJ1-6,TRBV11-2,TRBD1,TGTGCCAGCAGCTTAGGCCTCGGACAGGGCGTGATTAGGTCACCCCTCCACTTT,CASSLGLGQGVIRSPLHF
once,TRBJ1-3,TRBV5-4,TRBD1,TGTGCCAGCAGCTTGGGACAGGGGGCTGGAAACACCATATATTTT,CASSLGQGAGNTIYF
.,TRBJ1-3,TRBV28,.,TGTGCCAGCACCCTTAGGAGGATCTCTGGAAACACCATATATTTT,CASTLRRISGNTIYF
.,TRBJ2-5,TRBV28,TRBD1,TGTGCCAGCAGTTTGACCTTTTTCAGGACAGGGGTTCAAGAGACCCAGTACTTC,CASSLTFFRTGVQETQYF
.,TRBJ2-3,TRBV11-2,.,TGTGCCAGCAGCTCAGAATATCAGGGATCCGGCACAGATACGCAGTATTTT,CASSSEYQGSGTDTQYF
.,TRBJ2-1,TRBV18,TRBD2,TGTGCCAGCTCACCGGGACTAGCGGGAGGGCCCTACAATGAGCAGTTCTTC,CASSPGLAGGPYNEQFF
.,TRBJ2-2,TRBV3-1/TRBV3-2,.,TGTGCCAGCAGCCACGGACTGACGAACACCGGGGAGCTGTTTTTT,CASSHGLTNTGELFF
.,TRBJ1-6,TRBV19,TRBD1,TGTGCCAGTAAAGACAGGGGGATGAGCTCGGGTTCACCCCTCCACTTT,CASKDRGMSSGSPLHF
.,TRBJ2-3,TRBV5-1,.,TGCGCCAGCAGCTTAGGGGGTTACACAGATACGCAGTATTTT,CASSLGGYTDTQYF
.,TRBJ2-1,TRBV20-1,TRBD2,TGCAGTGCGAGTAGCGGGCATGAGCAGTTCTTC,CSASSGHEQFF
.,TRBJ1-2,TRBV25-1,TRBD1,TGTGCCAGCAGTCGGACAGGGGACTATGGCTACACCTTC,CASSRTGDYGYTF
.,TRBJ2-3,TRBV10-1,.,TGCGCCAGCAGTGACGGGGTAGTTCAGTCAGATACGCAGTATTTT,CASSDGVVQSDTQYF
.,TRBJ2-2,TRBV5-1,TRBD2,TGCGCCAGCAGCTTGGAGGCTAGCGGATCGAACACCGGGGAGCTGTTTTTT,CASSLEASGSNTGELFF
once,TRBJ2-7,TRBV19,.,TGTGCCAGTAGTCCACAGGGAAGGATGACCTACGAGCAGTACTTC,CASSPQGRMTYEQYF
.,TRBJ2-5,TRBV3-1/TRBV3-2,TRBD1,TGTGCCAGCAGCCCCAGGGGGCAGGAGACCCAGTACTTC,CASSPRGQETQYF
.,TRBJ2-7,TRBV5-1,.,TGCGCCAGCAGCTTTGGCCCTGGGGAGAACGAGCAGTACTTC,CASSFGPGENEQYF
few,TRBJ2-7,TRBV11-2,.,TGTGCCAGCAGCTTAAAGCCCCTAAGCTCCTACGAGCAGTACTTC,CASSLKPLSSYEQYF
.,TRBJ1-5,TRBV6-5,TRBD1,TGTGCCAGCAGCGTACAGGGGGCAGGTCAGCCCCAGCATTTT,CASSVQGAGQPQHF
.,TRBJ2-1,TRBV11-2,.,TGTGCCACCTCGACGGAGAGCTCCTACAATGAGCAGTTCTTC,CATSTESSYNEQFF
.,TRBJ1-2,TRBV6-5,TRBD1,TGTGCCAGCGGGACAGGACTTGGCTACACCTTC,CASGTGLGYTF
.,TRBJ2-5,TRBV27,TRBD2,TGTGCCAGCAGTTTGGGGGGGTGGGGGACCCAGTACTTC,CASSLGGWGTQYF
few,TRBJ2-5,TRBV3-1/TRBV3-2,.,TGTGCCAGCAGTTCGCCGGGACTCCAAGAGACCCAGTACTTC,CASSSPGLQETQYF
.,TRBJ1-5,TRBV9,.,TGTGCCAGCAGCGTAGGAGATCAGCCCCAGCATTTT,CASSVGDQPQHF
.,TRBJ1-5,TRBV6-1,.,TGTGCCAGCAGTGAACATAGCAATCAGCCCCAGCATTTT,CASSEHSNQPQHF